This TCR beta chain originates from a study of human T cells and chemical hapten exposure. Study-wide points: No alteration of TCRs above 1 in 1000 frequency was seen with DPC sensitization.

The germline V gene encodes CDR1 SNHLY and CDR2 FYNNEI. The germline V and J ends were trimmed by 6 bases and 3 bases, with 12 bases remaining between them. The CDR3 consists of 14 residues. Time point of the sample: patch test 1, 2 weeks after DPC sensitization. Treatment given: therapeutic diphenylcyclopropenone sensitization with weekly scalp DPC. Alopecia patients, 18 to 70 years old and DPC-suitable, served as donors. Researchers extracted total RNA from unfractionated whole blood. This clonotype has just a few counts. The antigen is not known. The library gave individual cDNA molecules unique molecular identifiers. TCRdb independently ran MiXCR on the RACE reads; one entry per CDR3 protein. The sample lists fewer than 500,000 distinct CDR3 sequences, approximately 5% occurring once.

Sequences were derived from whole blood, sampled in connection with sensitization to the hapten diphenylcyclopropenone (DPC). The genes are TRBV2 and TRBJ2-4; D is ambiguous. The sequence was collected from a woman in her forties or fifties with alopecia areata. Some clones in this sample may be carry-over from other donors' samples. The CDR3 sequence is CASRMKDLKNIQYF. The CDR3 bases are TGTGCCAGCAGGATGAAGGACCTCAAAAACATTCAGTACTTC.